These 16 T cell receptor beta chains originate from one sample sequenced in a study of T cells in Graves' hyperthyroidism and ophthalmopathy. RNA transcripts gave rise to amplified TCR beta CDR3 regions. A set of HTBI primers served as the primers for a first-round RT-PCR of the TCR CDR3. TCRdb passed the multiplex PCR reads through MiXCR, listing each CDR3 protein once. The sample holds fewer than 350,000 distinct CDR3 sequences, about an eighth seen once. Sequencing was done on a sample of blood. Receptors were obtained from a woman under 40 with Graves' hyperthyroidism that later progressed to Graves' ophthalmopathy.

This clonotype was counted at least ten times. The chain carries TRBV7-2 and TRBJ2-7; 10 bases are a match to TRBD2. The CDR3 length is 17 residues. With V trimmed by 3 bases and J by 1 base, 9 bases remained unmatched. Germline loops: CDR1 SGHTA, CDR2 FQGNSA. CDR3 nucleotide sequence: TGTGCCAGCAGCTTGGTTCTAGCGGGAGAGGGTTCCTACGAGCAGTACTTC. As protein: CASSLVLAGEGSYEQYF.

This clonotype was seen at least ten times. V gene TRBV6-2 or TRBV6-3 combines with J gene TRBJ1-5; TRBD1 agrees at 9 bases. Losses at the gene ends were 6 bases for V and 0 bases for J; bases not matched to a gene: 6. Germline CDR1 MNHEY, CDR2 SVGEGT. The CDR3 covers 16 residues. This CDR3 reads CASSPGTGISNQPQHF. CDR3 nucleotide sequence: TGTGCCAGCAGCCCCGGGACAGGGATTAGCAATCAGCCCCAGCATTTT.

This clonotype came up many times. The chain couples TRBV28 to TRBJ1-1; 7 bases map to TRBD1. The CDR3 is made up of 14 amino acids. Germline V gene data show CDR1 as MDHEN and CDR2 as SYDVKM. With V trimmed by 4 bases and J by 2 bases, 4 bases remained unmatched. CDR3 in amino acids: CASSYRGGNTEAFF. The CDR3 region has the DNA TGTGCCAGCAGTTACAGGGGAGGAAACACTGAAGCTTTCTTT.

This clonotype was picked up many times. The chain carries TRBV6-2 or TRBV6-3 and TRBJ2-7; D gene unclear. The CDR3 runs 14 residues. The V end lost 5 bases, the J end lost 2 bases, and 13 bases lay between the germline ends. From germline, CDR1 is MNHEY and CDR2 SVGEGT. Written as DNA, the CDR3 is TGTGCCAGCAGTCCCTCAGCTATCGCCTACGAGCAGTACTTC. Its translation is CASSPSAIAYEQYF.

This clonotype was picked up many times. The chain joins TRBV28 to TRBJ2-1, with D tentatively TRBD1 or TRBD2 (6 bases each). Germline-derived CDR1 and CDR2 are MDHEN and SYDVKM. V lost 8 bases and J 4 bases, leaving 15 bases between the germline ends. This CDR3 is built from 14 residues. The CDR3 spells CASAGGVLYNEQFF. The DNA of the CDR3 is TGTGCCAGCGCCGGGGGCGTCCTTTACAATGAGCAGTTCTTC.

The sample holds many counts of this clonotype. The chain couples TRBV7-2 to TRBJ2-7; 8 nucleotides align to TRBD1. The CDR3 has 14 amino acids. J gave up 1 base and V 3 bases, and 2 bases lay outside the gene matches. Looked up from germline, CDR1 is SGHTA and CDR2 is FQGNSA. The CDR3 region has the DNA TGTGCCAGCAGCTTGAGGACAGGGTCCTACGAGCAGTACTTC. Translating gives CASSLRTGSYEQYF.

This clonotype was counted between two and nine times. The gene calls are TRBV5-8 and TRBJ2-3, with 7 nucleotides matching TRBD2. Germline trimming cut 0 bases from V and 2 bases from J; bases unmatched to any gene: 6. Germline loops: CDR1 SGHTS, CDR2 YDEGEE. The CDR3 extends over 16 amino acids. CDR3 in DNA: TGTGCCAGCAGCTTGGCGGCTAGCGGCTACACAGATACGCAGTATTTT. Protein product: CASSLAASGYTDTQYF.

In this sample, this clonotype turned up many times. The gene calls are TRBV7-3 and TRBJ2-7; 11 nucleotides match TRBD1. The CDR3 covers 14 residues. Germline-derived CDR1 and CDR2 are SGHTA and FQGTGA. V lost 2 bases to trimming and J lost 6 bases; unmatched junction nucleotides: 3. CDR3: CASSLWDRGGEQYF. CDR3 DNA: TGTGCCAGCAGCTTATGGGACAGGGGGGGCGAGCAGTACTTC.

Many counts were recorded for this clonotype. The chain carries TRBV3-1 and TRBJ2-7, with 8 bases aligning to TRBD1. With 4 bases clipped from V and 1 base from J, the junction kept 3 bases outside the gene matches. Germline lookup yields CDR1 LGHDT and CDR2 YNNKEL (reference sequence). The CDR3 is 14 residues long. CDR3 amino acids: CASSRTGGSYEQYF. The CDR3, as DNA: TGTGCCAGCAGCCGCACAGGGGGTTCCTACGAGCAGTACTTC.

This clonotype was detected ten times or more. This chain connects TRBV11-2 to TRBJ2-5, with D possibly being TRBD1 or TRBD2 (7 bases each). Germline loops: CDR1 SGHAT, CDR2 FQNNGV. V was clipped by 5 bases and J by 4 bases, with 20 bases between them. This CDR3 has 16 amino acids. The CDR3 region is CASSPTGRGGVETQYF. CDR3 sequence (DNA): TGTGCCAGCAGCCCGACAGGGAGGGGGGGCGTAGAGACCCAGTACTTC.

This chain's CDR3 is CASSVPGQATRSSVYNEQFF. The CDR3 bases are TGTGCCAGCTCTGTGCCGGGACAGGCGACCAGGTCTTCGGTCTACAATGAGCAGTTCTTC. V is TRBV18 and J is TRBJ2-1; 8 bases match TRBD1. The CDR3 covers 20 residues. Germline lookup yields CDR1 KGHSH and CDR2 LQKENI. V shed 6 bases and J 3 bases; nucleotides not matched to a gene: 22.

This clonotype was seen at least ten times. The V and J genes are TRBV11-2 and TRBJ2-5, with D perhaps given as TRBD1 or TRBD2 (5 bases each). The CDR3 covers 15 residues. The germline V gene encodes CDR1 SGHAT and CDR2 FQNNGV. V lost 2 bases, J lost 5 bases, and 15 bases lay in between. The CDR3 DNA reads TGTGCCAGCAGCTTATTCGAGAGAGGGGACGAGACCCAGTACTTC. Translation gives CASSLFERGDETQYF.

Ten or more counts support this clonotype. V is TRBV20-1 and J is TRBJ2-7; D gene uncertain. The CDR3 extends over 14 amino acids. Trimming cost V 3 bases and J 4 bases, with 16 bases left between them. Germline loops: CDR1 DFQATT, CDR2 SNEGSKA (reference sequence). DNA of the CDR3: TGCAGTGCTAGGGGTCAGTGGGATGATTACGAGCAGTACTTC. It codes for CSARGQWDDYEQYF.

This clonotype showed up many times. The V and J genes are TRBV29-1 and TRBJ2-7; no definite D call. The CDR3 covers 14 residues. The V end lost 2 bases, the J end lost 6 bases, and 17 bases lay between the germline ends. Germline values: CDR1 SQVTM, CDR2 ANQGSEA. The CDR3 spells CSVEMSYKGSEQYF. The CDR3 DNA follows: TGCAGCGTTGAAATGTCTTACAAAGGAAGCGAGCAGTACTTC.

The table lists this clonotype with many counts. V usage is TRBV6-1 and J usage is TRBJ1-2; the D gene is possibly TRBD1 (5 bases). The CDR3 is made up of 16 amino acids. The V gene's germline CDR1 is MNHNS and CDR2 SASEGT. The V and J ends lost 7 bases and 2 bases respectively, with 20 bases between them. The DNA for the CDR3 is TGTGCCAGCACCCAAACGGGTAGGGGTCCCAACTATGGCTACACCTTC. Amino acid sequence: CASTQTGRGPNYGYTF.

This clonotype has a handful of counts. CDR3 sequence reads: CASSMGSGYTGELFF. The CDR3 DNA is TGTGCCAGTAGTATGGGTAGCGGATACACCGGGGAGCTGTTTTTT. The V and J genes are TRBV19 and TRBJ2-2; possible D gene TRBD2, 6 bases. CDR3 length equals 15 residues. Per the germline V gene, CDR1 is LNHDA and CDR2 is SQIVND (reference sequence). Trimming left V 3 bases short and J 3 bases short, with 11 bases between.